These 22 T cell receptor beta chains share one sample of origin, sequenced in a study of blood T cell repertoires in COVID-19. Here immunoSEQ multiplex PCR was the method, and the copy in TCRdb shows in-frame clones only, minus some. In the table there are about 280,000 clones, approximately 83% of which are singletons. Specimen: peripheral blood. The origin of the receptors is a human donor in a cohort sampled during active COVID-19.

The chain has TRBV12-5 and TRBJ2-7; tentatively, D is TRBD1 (6 bases). V lost 2 bases and J lost 2, with 22 bases in between. The V gene's germline CDR1 is LGHNT and CDR2 FRNRAP. This CDR3 contains 18 residues. CDR3 protein: CASGLTRTGQGLTYEQYF. The CDR3 DNA follows: TGTGCTAGTGGTTTGACCCGAACAGGGCAGGGATTAACCTACGAGCAGTACTTC.

The V call is TRBV19, the J call TRBJ1-1; D not certain. Trimming left V 4 bases short and J 0 bases short, with 6 bases between. The CDR3 spans 13 residues. Germline CDR1 LNHDA, CDR2 SQIVND (reference sequence). In DNA form, the CDR3 reads TGTGCCAGTAGTACTCAGGTGAACACTGAAGCTTTCTTT. Protein sequence: CASSTQVNTEAFF.

This chain links TRBV6-5 with TRBJ1-3, with TRBD1 matching over 7 bases. CDR1 MNHEY and CDR2 SVGAGI come from the germline V gene. Germline trimming cut 10 bases from V and 2 bases from J; bases unmatched to any gene: 11. The CDR3 length is 15 residues. CDR3 DNA: TGTGCCACCCGAAGAGACAGGGACCCTGGAAACACCATATATTTT. Translation gives CATRRDRDPGNTIYF.

The V gene is TRBV5-6, the J gene TRBJ1-5; a possible D gene is TRBD1 (5 bases). The V end lost 2 bases, the J end lost 5 bases, and 11 bases lay between the germline ends. Germline values: CDR1 SGHDT, CDR2 YYEEEE. The CDR3 loop spans 14 amino acids. CDR3 nucleotide sequence: TGTGCCAGCAGCTTAGGGACTTTCGATCAGCCCCAGCATTTT. This sequence encodes CASSLGTFDQPQHF.

The rearrangement links TRBV29-1 to TRBJ2-1; D perhaps matches TRBD2 (6 bases). CDR3 length equals 15 residues. Trimming removed 4 bases at V and 8 bases at J, with 21 bases between. Germline assignment: CDR1 SQVTM and CDR2 ANQGSEA. CDR3 sequence (DNA): TGCAGCGTTGGTCTCCTTGCGTACGGGAGCGATGAGCAGTTCTTC. Protein: CSVGLLAYGSDEQFF.

V gene TRBV3-1 (or the pseudogene TRBV3-2) combines with J gene TRBJ1-5; D is unclear. Trimming took 4 bases from V and 8 from J, leaving 15 bases between them. The CDR3 has 14 residues. CDR1 and CDR2 from the germline V gene are LGHDT and YNNKEL (reference sequence). The CDR3: CASSLTDGLEPQHF. In nucleotides, the CDR3 is TGTGCCAGCAGCCTAACGGACGGACTCGAGCCCCAGCATTTT.

The chain couples TRBV7-6 to TRBJ2-1, with 13 bases fitting TRBD2. The ends lost 5 bases at V and 2 bases at J; junction bases unmatched: 3. Per the germline V gene, CDR1 is SGHVS and CDR2 is FNYEAQ. The CDR3 spans 16 residues. The CDR3 is CASSLGLAGAYNEQFF. As DNA, the CDR3 is TGTGCCAGCAGCCTCGGACTAGCGGGAGCCTACAATGAGCAGTTCTTC.

The CDR3 sequence: CASGTSGRGDTQYF. The DNA for the CDR3 is TGTGCCAGTGGTACTAGCGGGAGAGGGGATACGCAGTATTTT. V is TRBV19 and J is TRBJ2-3, with 11 bases fitting TRBD2. The V segment lost 8 bases and the J segment 6 bases; nucleotides outside the gene matches: 7. The CDR3 loop spans 14 amino acids. Germline loops: CDR1 LNHDA, CDR2 SQIVND (reference sequence). The entire variable domain, with the rest obtained from reference TRBV19 and TRBJ2-3, is as follows: DGGITQSPKYLFRKEGQNVTLSCEQNLNHDAMYWYRQDPGQGLRLIYYSQIVNDFQKGDIAEGYSVSREKKESFPLTVTSAQKNPTAFYLCASGTSGRGDTQYFGPGTRLTVL.

The rearrangement links TRBV18 to TRBJ2-7; 7 bases line up with TRBD2. The CDR3 runs 14 residues. The junction had 5 bases not matched to a gene; V was cut back by 6 bases and J by 0 bases. Germline V CDR1 and CDR2: KGHSH, LQKENI. DNA for the CDR3: TGTGCCAGCTCCTGGACTAGAAACTCCTACGAGCAGTACTTC. Protein product: CASSWTRNSYEQYF.

In regard to this clone: Other DNA sequences of this sample code for an identical CDR3. The V call is TRBV6-5, the J call TRBJ2-7; 8 nucleotides agree with TRBD1. Germline V gene data show CDR1 as MNHEY and CDR2 as SVGAGI. The CDR3 covers 12 residues. V lost 10 bases, J lost 1 base, and 3 bases stayed unmatched. The CDR3, as DNA: TGTGCCACCCGACAGGGGTCCTACGAGCAGTACTTC. It codes for CATRQGSYEQYF.

The chain employs TRBV19 and TRBJ1-2, with a tentative D call TRBD1 (6 bases). The V end lost 6 bases, the J end lost 4 bases, and 15 bases lay between the germline ends. The CDR3 has 14 residues. The germline gives CDR1 LNHDA, CDR2 SQIVND (reference sequence). Written as DNA, the CDR3 is TGTGCCAGTAGGCCTTGGGACACCTCCTATGGCTACACCTTC. Encoded protein: CASRPWDTSYGYTF.

The chain is built from TRBV6-5 and TRBJ1-2; the D gene is possibly TRBD1 (6 bases). The CDR3 contains 12 residues. The ends were cut back, 6 bases at V and 5 bases at J, with 10 bases in the middle. Per germline, CDR1 MNHEY and CDR2 SVGAGI. The CDR3 sequence: CASSPGVYGYTF. CDR3 coding DNA: TGTGCCAGCAGCCCAGGGGTATATGGCTACACCTTC.

This clone appeared once. The rearrangement uses TRBV7-2 and TRBJ2-3; D might be TRBD2 (6 bases). CDR1 is SGHTA and CDR2 is FQGNSA in the germline V gene. The CDR3 length is 16 residues. Trimming removed 2 bases from V and 4 bases from J, with 16 bases in between. The DNA for the CDR3 is TGTGCCAGCAGCTTATGGGGGGTTCAGAGCCCAGATACGCAGTATTTT. It encodes CASSLWGVQSPDTQYF.

The rearrangement links TRBV28 to TRBJ2-1, with D maybe TRBD2 (6 bases). The germline gives CDR1 MDHEN, CDR2 SYDVKM. The CDR3 is 16 residues long. V lost 2 bases and J 0 bases, leaving 11 bases between the germline ends. This CDR3 is CASSLRESSSYNEQFF. The CDR3 nucleotides read TGTGCCAGCAGTTTACGGGAGTCAAGCTCCTACAATGAGCAGTTCTTC. The variable domain in full, with the rest retrieved from reference TRBV28 and TRBJ2-1, is DVKVTQSSRYLVKRTGEKVFLECVQDMDHENMFWYRQDPGLGLRLIYFSYDVKMKEKGDIPEGYSVSREKKERFSLILESASTNQTSMYLCASSLRESSSYNEQFFGPGTRLTVL.

This chain connects TRBV19 to TRBJ2-1; the D gene is possibly TRBD2 (6 bases). The germline V and J ends were trimmed by 9 bases and 8 bases, with 11 bases remaining between them. The CDR3 totals 11 residues. Germline values: CDR1 LNHDA, CDR2 SQIVND (reference sequence). The CDR3 nucleotides are TGTGCCAGCGGGAGTTGGGATGAGCAGTTCTTC. Translating gives CASGSWDEQFF.

The chain is built from TRBV7-9 and TRBJ2-7; 8 bases match TRBD2. The V gene end was trimmed by 6 bases and the J gene end by 6 bases; junction bases not matched to a gene: 10. The CDR3 length is 14 residues. Germline lookup yields CDR1 SEHNR and CDR2 FQNEAQ (reference sequence). CDR3 amino acids: CASSSGTSGSEQYF. The CDR3 DNA sequence: TGTGCCAGCAGTTCCGGGACTAGTGGTTCCGAGCAGTACTTC. Complete variable domain (other parts from reference TRBV7-9 and TRBJ2-7): DTGVSQNPRHKITKRGQNVTFRCDPISEHNRLYWYRQTLGQGPEFLTYFQNEAQLEKSRLLSDRFSAERPKGSFSTLEIQRTEQGDSAMYLCASSSGTSGSEQYFGPGTRLTVT.

The rearrangement joins TRBV4-1 to TRBJ1-4; 9 bases are shared with TRBD1. The germline V gene encodes CDR1 MGHRA and CDR2 YSYEKL. This CDR3 region has 16 residues. After removal of 4 bases from V and 8 bases from J, the junction contained 11 bases not matched to a gene. The CDR3 DNA follows: TGCGCCAGCAGCCCGGGACAGGGATGGTCGTCGGAAAAACTGTTTTTT. Amino acid sequence: CASSPGQGWSSEKLFF.

V gene TRBV28 combines with J gene TRBJ1-5; D is unclear. CDR3 length: 15 amino acids. V gave up 6 bases and J gave up 9 bases, with 21 bases separating them. Germline V gives CDR1 MDHEN, CDR2 SYDVKM. CDR3 nucleotides: TGTGCCAGCAGCAGTTTCGGTGTGCGGGTTTGGCCCCAGCATTTT. Protein sequence: CASSSFGVRVWPQHF.

This sequence joins TRBV18 and TRBJ2-1; D is ambiguous. This CDR3 is 13 amino acids long. V gave up 3 bases and J gave up 6 bases, with 9 bases separating them. Germline CDR1 KGHSH, CDR2 LQKENI. In nucleotides, the CDR3 is TGTGCCAGCTCACCGCAACGACTCAATGAGCAGTTCTTC. It specifies CASSPQRLNEQFF.

This chain links TRBV15 with TRBJ2-7, with D hard to call. Germline V gene sequence: CDR1 LNHNV, CDR2 YYDKDF (reference sequence). V lost 1 base, J lost 6 bases, and 7 bases lay in between. The CDR3 sequence is 12 residues long. CDR3 protein: CATSRVQAEQYF. CDR3 sequence (DNA): TGTGCCACCAGCAGAGTCCAGGCCGAGCAGTACTTC.

This chain uses TRBV15 with TRBJ1-5; D possibly corresponds to TRBD1 (5 bases). The germline V and J ends were trimmed by 7 bases and 2 bases, with 9 bases remaining between them. Germline CDR1 is LNHNV and CDR2 is YYDKDF (reference sequence). The CDR3 spans 13 residues. The CDR3 sequence: CATTLGGNQPQHF. CDR3 nucleotide sequence: TGTGCCACCACTTTAGGGGGCAATCAGCCCCAGCATTTT. The full variable domain, its missing parts supplied by reference TRBV15 and TRBJ1-5, is DAMVIQNPRYQVTQFGKPVTLSCSQTLNHNVMYWYQQKSSQAPKLLFHYYDKDFNNEADTPDNFQSRRPNTSFCFLDIRSPGLGDTAMYLCATTLGGNQPQHFGDGTRLSIL.

The genes are TRBV7-9 and TRBJ1-5; TRBD1 matches at 7 bases. CDR3 length: 17 residues. With V trimmed by 2 bases and J by 5 bases, 12 bases remained unmatched. CDR1 and CDR2 from the germline V gene are SEHNR and FQNEAQ (reference sequence). The DNA for the CDR3 is TGTGCCAGCAGCTTAACGGCCGGGACAGAGTCATATCAGCCCCAGCATTTT. Residues: CASSLTAGTESYQPQHF.